The 12 T cell receptor beta chains in this list originate from one sample, sequenced in a study of T-cell reconstitution after alpha-beta-depleted transplantation in children. The TCRbeta library incorporated unique molecular identifiers. TCRdb called the PCR reads again in MiXCR, with one record for every CDR3 protein. The table has 450,000 to 500,000 distinct CDR3 sequences, approximately 12% seen once. This specimen was PBMCs from the stem cell graft donor, taken from the stem cell graft. The receptor source for this set is a human donor who donated a stem cell graft to a child with combined immunodeficiency.

This chain connects TRBV6-5 to TRBJ2-7; TRBD2 matches 7 bases. CDR3 length equals 16 residues. Germline V gives CDR1 MNHEY, CDR2 SVGAGI. J gave up 3 bases and V 0 bases, and 8 bases lay outside the gene matches. CDR3 coding DNA: TGTGCCAGCAGTTACTCGGCGGCTAGCGGCCACTACGAGCAGTACTTC. This gives the protein CASSYSAASGHYEQYF.

Remarks on this clonotype: A clone one base away is much larger, so this may be a read error. V usage is TRBV28 and J usage is TRBJ2-1, with TRBD1 matching over 7 bases. This CDR3 comprises 15 residues. Germline CDR1 reads MDHEN; CDR2 reads SYDVKM. CDR3: CASSPTGDLYIEQFF. DNA for the CDR3: TGTGCCAGCAGCCCCACAGGGGACCTCTACATTGAGCAGTTCTTC.

The chain joins TRBV4-3 to TRBJ2-3, with a weak D call TRBD1 (6 bases). Germline V lookup: CDR1 LGHNA, CDR2 YSLEER. The CDR3 is 16 residues long. Trimming removed 1 base at V and 6 bases at J, with 17 bases between. The CDR3 coding sequence is TGCGCCAGCAGCCAAGGCGACAGGTTCGCCCCGGATACGCAGTATTTT. Translated, it gives CASSQGDRFAPDTQYF.

This clonotype was seen at least ten times. V and J are TRBV6-5 and TRBJ2-2; 7 bases match TRBD2. Germline V gene sequence: CDR1 MNHEY, CDR2 SVGAGI. This CDR3 comprises 14 residues. The V gene end was trimmed by 8 bases and the J gene end by 3 bases; junction bases not matched to a gene: 6. The CDR3 DNA follows: TGTGCCAGCCGTTGGGGAGGGGACACCGGGGAGCTGTTTTTT. Protein product: CASRWGGDTGELFF.

This rearrangement joins TRBV12-3 or TRBV12-4 to TRBJ1-1; tentative D call: TRBD1 (5 bases). Trimming left V 4 bases short and J 1 base short, with 13 bases between. The CDR3 extends over 15 amino acids. CDR3 nucleotides: TGTGCCAGCAGTTATCCTGGGGCCCCGAACACTGAAGCTTTCTTT. It codes for CASSYPGAPNTEAFF.

This clonotype turned up a few times. J is TRBJ2-1 and V is TRBV28; D gene unclear. Germline loops: CDR1 MDHEN, CDR2 SYDVKM. Deletions cut 1 base from V and 4 bases from J, with 17 bases between. The CDR3 sequence is 17 residues long. CDR3 nucleotide sequence: TGTGCCAGCAGTTTATTATCCCTTCGCCAGAAATACAATGAGCAGTTCTTC. This sequence encodes CASSLLSLRQKYNEQFF.

This clonotype was counted only a few times. The V call is TRBV7-9, the J call TRBJ1-1; D gene uncertain. The germline gives CDR1 SEHNR, CDR2 FQNEAQ (reference sequence). V lost 5 bases and J lost 0, with 16 bases in between. This CDR3 is 16 amino acids long. DNA for the CDR3: TGTGCCAGCAGCCTTGGGGAACACCCCATGAACACTGAAGCTTTCTTT. It specifies CASSLGEHPMNTEAFF.

This clonotype was recorded at least ten times. The DNA for the CDR3 is TGCGCCAGCAGCACTGGGACAAATCCTAGCACAGATACGCAGTATTTT. It specifies CASSTGTNPSTDTQYF. The chain uses TRBV5-1 and TRBJ2-3; D might be TRBD1 (6 bases). Germline V gene sequence: CDR1 SGHRS, CDR2 YFSETQ. The CDR3 loop spans 16 amino acids. Trimming shortened V by 4 bases and J by 0 bases, and 15 bases separated the two germline ends.

This clonotype was seen only a few times. The rearrangement uses TRBV5-1 and TRBJ2-3, with unresolved D. Trimming cost V 5 bases and J 2 bases, with 18 bases left between them. The CDR3 is 16 amino acids. Looked up from germline, CDR1 is SGHRS and CDR2 is YFSETQ. The CDR3 reads CASRSVPSPPTDTQYF. The CDR3 DNA is TGCGCCAGCAGATCTGTCCCATCCCCCCCCACAGATACGCAGTATTTT.

This clonotype occurred many times. This chain links TRBV5-1 with TRBJ2-7; D gene unclear. The CDR3 is 11 amino acids. Trimming took 3 bases from V and 4 from J, leaving 5 bases between them. The germline gives CDR1 SGHRS, CDR2 YFSETQ. Here the CDR3 DNA reads TGCGCCAGCAGCTCCGAGTACGAGCAGTACTTC. Translation gives CASSSEYEQYF.

This chain uses TRBV24-1 with TRBJ2-1; tentatively, D is TRBD1 (6 bases). This CDR3 has 18 residues. Trimming removed 1 base from V and 0 bases from J, with 15 bases in between. Germline loops: CDR1 KGHDR, CDR2 SFDVKD. The CDR3 sequence: CATSDLTGQGFSYNEQFF. CDR3 in DNA: TGTGCCACCAGTGATTTAACCGGGCAGGGGTTCTCCTACAATGAGCAGTTCTTC.

The chain employs TRBV7-2 and TRBJ2-7, with 8 bases aligning to TRBD2. This CDR3 spans 17 amino acids. Losses at the gene ends were 5 bases for V and 1 base for J; bases not matched to a gene: 13. The germline gives CDR1 SGHTA, CDR2 FQGNSA. The CDR3 sequence: CASSPFSSLAGSYEQYF. CDR3 DNA sequence: TGTGCCAGCAGCCCATTTTCAAGTCTAGCGGGTTCCTACGAGCAGTACTTC.